What follows are 23 T cell receptor beta chains derived from one specimen sequenced in a study of T cell responses to AZD1222 COVID-19 vaccine. TCRdb keeps only in-frame clones here, not all; method: immunoSEQ multiplex PCR. This table has about 75,000 clones, approximately 88% appearing once. Sequenced material: peripheral blood, taken 28 days after the second dose of the MenACWY control vaccine. These receptors came from an adult who received the MenACWY meningococcal vaccine as a control.

This clone is deemed medium-sized. The CDR3 reads CASSYSGFGETQYF. For the CDR3, the DNA is TGTGCCAGCAGTTACTCAGGATTCGGTGAGACCCAGTACTTC. The chain has TRBV6-5 and TRBJ2-5; D gene ambiguous. The V end lost 0 bases, the J end lost 5 bases, and 10 bases lay between the germline ends. The CDR3 spans 14 residues. Looked up from germline, CDR1 is MNHEY and CDR2 is SVGAGI.

The chain is built from TRBV6-5 and TRBJ1-5; TRBD1 aligns across 7 bases. V dropped 6 bases and J dropped 4; count of bases not matched to a gene: 9. The germline V gene has CDR1 MNHEY and CDR2 SVGAGI. The CDR3 covers 15 residues. CDR3: CASRAPGQRNQPQHF. As DNA, the CDR3 is TGTGCCAGCAGGGCACCGGGACAGCGAAATCAGCCCCAGCATTTT.

J is TRBJ1-1 and V is TRBV29-1; D gene uncertain. CDR3 length: 11 residues. Germline V gene lookup returns CDR1 SQVTM and CDR2 ANQGSEA. Trimming pared 3 bases from V and 2 bases from J, leaving 4 bases between. CDR3 protein: CSVDPNTEAFF. The DNA for the CDR3 is TGCAGCGTTGATCCCAACACTGAAGCTTTCTTT.

A note on this clone: The junction differs from germline at one of its ends, possibly a read error. The rearrangement links TRBV30 to TRBJ2-3, with TRBD2 identical over 15 bases. The CDR3 extends over 16 amino acids. CDR1 GTSNPN and CDR2 SVGIG come from the germline V gene (reference sequence). The CDR3, as DNA: TGTGCCGGGGGGACTAGCGGGGGGTTCGGCACAGATGCGCAGTATTTT. Its protein product is CAGGTSGGFGTDAQYF.

The chain links TRBV4-2 to TRBJ2-1; 10 bases fit TRBD1. The trim removed 1 base at V and 7 bases at J, leaving 10 bases unmatched. From germline, CDR1 is LGHNA and CDR2 YNFKEQ. The CDR3 sequence is 17 residues long. CDR3 residues: CASSQGRRGTGVNEQFF. Here the CDR3 DNA reads TGTGCCAGCAGCCAAGGCCGCCGGGGGACAGGGGTTAATGAGCAGTTCTTC.

The V gene is TRBV19, the J gene TRBJ2-3; D gene uncertain. Deletions cut 1 base from V and 0 bases from J, with 8 bases between. CDR1 and CDR2 from the germline V gene are LNHDA and SQIVND (reference sequence). The CDR3 consists of 15 residues. In nucleotides, the CDR3 is TGTGCCAGTAGTATAGGTGGCTATAGCACAGATACGCAGTATTTT. Encoded protein: CASSIGGYSTDTQYF. Variable domain in full (rest from reference TRBV19 and TRBJ2-3): DGGITQSPKYLFRKEGQNVTLSCEQNLNHDAMYWYRQDPGQGLRLIYYSQIVNDFQKGDIAEGYSVSREKKESFPLTVTSAQKNPTAFYLCASSIGGYSTDTQYFGPGTRLTVL.

This clone was picked up a small number of times. The chain has TRBV5-1 and TRBJ1-6; no clear D gene. The CDR3 contains 15 residues. Per germline, CDR1 SGHRS and CDR2 YFSETQ. V lost 0 bases to trimming and J lost 6 bases, with 10 bases between them. CDR3 loop: CASSLDSRLNSPLHF. The CDR3 DNA reads as TGCGCCAGCAGCTTGGACAGTCGACTTAATTCACCCCTCCACTTT.

The V call is TRBV7-8, the J call TRBJ2-6; 9 bases are a match to TRBD1. This CDR3 contains 20 residues. Germline V CDR1 and CDR2: SGHVS, FQNEAQ. The V and J ends lost 4 bases and 0 bases, in that order; junction bases with no gene match: 13. The CDR3 DNA reads TGTGCCAGCAGCTCCCCCGGGTGGGGACAGGGACCCTCTGGGGCCAACGTCCTGACTTTC. It encodes CASSSPGWGQGPSGANVLTF.

The rearrangement joins TRBV6-2 or TRBV6-3 to TRBJ1-5, with D hard to call. This CDR3 has 17 amino acids. Trimming pared 0 bases from V and 0 bases from J, leaving 12 bases between. Germline loops: CDR1 MNHEY, CDR2 SVGEGT. CDR3 in amino acids: CASSYSPATYSNQPQHF. CDR3 nucleotide sequence: TGTGCCAGCAGTTACTCTCCGGCAACCTATAGCAATCAGCCCCAGCATTTT.

The chain combines TRBV11-1 with TRBJ1-1, with D hard to call. Trimming pared 4 bases from V and 4 bases from J, leaving 16 bases between. This CDR3 contains 15 residues. The germline CDR1 and CDR2 sequences are SGHAT and FQDESV (reference sequence). DNA of the CDR3: TGTGCCAGCAGCTCCACCCGGGGTAAGGTCACTGAAGCTTTCTTT. Its protein product is CASSSTRGKVTEAFF.

This chain uses TRBV19 with TRBJ2-3; D is uncertain. Germline V gene lookup returns CDR1 LNHDA and CDR2 SQIVND (reference sequence). CDR3 size: 15 residues. The germline V and J ends were trimmed by 3 bases and 1 base, with 11 bases remaining between them. DNA of the CDR3: TGTGCCAGTAGTATCGGTAACTCTCGCACAGATACGCAGTATTTT. This encodes CASSIGNSRTDTQYF.

J is TRBJ2-2 and V is TRBV7-3; D is ambiguous. V lost 5 bases, J lost 7 bases, and 11 bases lay in between. Per germline, CDR1 SGHTA and CDR2 FQGTGA. This CDR3 has 13 amino acids. This CDR3 reads CASSATFGGELFF. DNA of the CDR3: TGTGCCAGCAGCGCGACCTTTGGCGGGGAGCTGTTTTTT.

This clone was seen a handful of times. The CDR3 DNA is TGTGCCAGCAGCTCCACCGGGACAGGGCCTGGAAACACCATATATTTT. This codes for CASSSTGTGPGNTIYF. The rearrangement joins TRBV7-9 to TRBJ1-3; TRBD1 agrees at 9 bases. This CDR3 is 16 amino acids long. Germline assignment: CDR1 SEHNR and CDR2 FQNEAQ (reference sequence). J gave up 2 bases and V 4 bases, and 6 bases lay outside the gene matches.

The chain employs TRBV28 and TRBJ1-5, with D unresolved. Germline lookup yields CDR1 MDHEN and CDR2 SYDVKM. The length of the CDR3 is 13 residues. V was cut by 2 bases and J by 1 base, with 3 bases left in between. CDR3: CASSLDSNQPQHF. CDR3 nucleotides: TGTGCCAGCAGTTTAGACAGCAATCAGCCCCAGCATTTT.

The CDR3: CAIPGTTGKGNQPQHF. CDR3 bases: TGCGCCATCCCGGGCACAACGGGTAAAGGCAATCAGCCCCAGCATTTT. This chain uses TRBV5-1 with TRBJ1-5; D gene ambiguous. Looked up from germline, CDR1 is SGHRS and CDR2 is YFSETQ. This CDR3 region has 16 residues. V was cut by 9 bases and J by 2 bases, with 21 bases left in between.

This chain joins TRBV28 and TRBJ1-6; D call uncertain. Looked up from germline, CDR1 is MDHEN and CDR2 is SYDVKM. The CDR3 consists of 15 residues. V lost 6 bases and J lost 5, with 14 bases in between. CDR3 sequence reads: CASSPAGANNSPLHF. CDR3 in DNA: TGTGCCAGCAGCCCCGCAGGAGCCAATAATTCACCCCTCCACTTT.

In this sample, this clone turned up once. The rearrangement uses TRBV6-1 and TRBJ1-2; D gene ambiguous. CDR3 length equals 12 residues. From germline, CDR1 is MNHNS and CDR2 SASEGT. V dropped 0 bases and J dropped 7 bases, with 6 bases sitting between them. In DNA form, the CDR3 reads TGTGCCAGCAGTGAAGCCGTGCGTGGCTACACCTTC. As protein: CASSEAVRGYTF.

The rearrangement links TRBV9 to TRBJ2-5; perhaps TRBD1 as D (6 bases). Germline-derived CDR1 and CDR2 are SGDLS and YYNGEE. The CDR3 totals 15 residues. The ends were cut back, 0 bases at V and 5 bases at J, with 14 bases in the middle. CDR3 sequence reads: CASSVVGAARETQYF. The CDR3 DNA follows: TGTGCCAGCAGCGTAGTGGGGGCCGCGAGGGAGACCCAGTACTTC.

V and J are TRBV7-2 and TRBJ1-2; a possible D gene is TRBD1 (5 bases). Per germline, CDR1 SGHTA and CDR2 FQGNSA. V was cut by 5 bases and J by 6 bases, with 13 bases left in between. CDR3 size: 13 residues. The CDR3 reads CASSTRQPDGYTF. The DNA of the CDR3 is TGTGCCAGCAGCACTAGACAGCCGGATGGCTACACCTTC.

The chain carries TRBV30 and TRBJ1-2; no definite D call. Trimming removed 0 bases at V and 1 base at J, with 9 bases between. Germline assignment: CDR1 GTSNPN and CDR2 SVGIG (reference sequence). This CDR3 region has 14 residues. CDR3 bases: TGTGCCTGGAGTGTATCTTCGTATAACTATGGCTACACCTTC. Residues: CAWSVSSYNYGYTF. The full variable domain, its missing parts supplied by reference TRBV30 and TRBJ1-2, is SQTIHQWPATLVQPVGSPLSLECTVEGTSNPNLYWYRQAAGRGLQLLFYSVGIGQISSEVPQNLSASRPQDRQFILSSKKLLLSDSGFYLCAWSVSSYNYGYTFGSGTRLTVV.

The chain carries TRBV4-2 and TRBJ2-7, with 12 nucleotides matching TRBD2. V lost 0 bases, J lost 4 bases, and 4 bases stayed unmatched. Germline loops: CDR1 LGHNA, CDR2 YNFKEQ. This CDR3 has 16 residues. DNA for the CDR3: TGTGCCAGCAGCCAAGAACCTAGCGGGGGGGCGTACGAGCAGTACTTC. This encodes CASSQEPSGGAYEQYF.

The chain carries TRBV19 and TRBJ1-1; D gene unclear. This CDR3 has 12 residues. Germline CDR1 and CDR2: LNHDA and SQIVND (reference sequence). V was shortened by 1 base and J by 1 base, with 1 base between the two germline ends. The CDR3 sequence: CASSIGNTEAFF. DNA for the CDR3: TGTGCCAGTAGTATAGGGAACACTGAAGCTTTCTTT.

J is TRBJ1-4 and V is TRBV4-1, with D possibly TRBD1 on 6 matching bases. The V gene lost 2 bases and the J gene lost 4 bases, with 17 bases spanning the gap. The CDR3 spans 17 residues. Germline CDR1 reads MGHRA; CDR2 reads YSYEKL. CDR3 residues: CASSQRGSTALNEKLFF. The CDR3 DNA sequence: TGCGCCAGCAGCCAAAGGGGGTCGACAGCTCTTAATGAAAAACTGTTTTTT.